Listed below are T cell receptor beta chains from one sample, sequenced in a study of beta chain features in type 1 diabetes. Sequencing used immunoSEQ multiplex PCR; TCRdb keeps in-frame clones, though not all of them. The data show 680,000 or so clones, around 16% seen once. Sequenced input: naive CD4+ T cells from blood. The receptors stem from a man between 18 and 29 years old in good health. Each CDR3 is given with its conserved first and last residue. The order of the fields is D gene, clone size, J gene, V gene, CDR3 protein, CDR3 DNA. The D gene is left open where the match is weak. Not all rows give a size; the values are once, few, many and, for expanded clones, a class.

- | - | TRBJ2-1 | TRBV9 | CASSVAGDPYNEQFF | TGTGCCAGCAGCGTAGCGGGAGACCCCTACAATGAGCAGTTCTTC
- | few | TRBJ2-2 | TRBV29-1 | CSVEAGWGTGELFF | TGCAGCGTTGAGGCAGGTTGGGGTACCGGGGAGCTGTTTTTT
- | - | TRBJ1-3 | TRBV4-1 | CASSQQAPGWGNTIYF | TGCGCCAGCAGCCAGCAGGCCCCGGGGTGGGGAAACACCATATATTTT
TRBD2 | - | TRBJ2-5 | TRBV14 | CASSQESGGAYEETQYF | TGTGCCAGCAGCCAAGAAAGCGGGGGGGCCTACGAAGAGACCCAGTACTTC
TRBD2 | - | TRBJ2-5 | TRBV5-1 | CASSQSGGLQETQYF | TGCGCCAGCAGCCAAAGCGGGGGCCTACAAGAGACCCAGTACTTC
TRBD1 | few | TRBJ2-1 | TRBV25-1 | CASSDGSIQGDEQFF | TGTGCCAGCAGTGACGGCAGTATCCAGGGGGATGAGCAGTTCTTC
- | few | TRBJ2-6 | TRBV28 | CASRGEPGPGANVLTF | TGTGCCAGCAGGGGAGAACCGGGCCCAGGGGCCAACGTCCTGACTTTC
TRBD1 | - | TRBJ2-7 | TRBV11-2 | CASSWRQGSYEQYF | TGTGCCAGCAGCTGGAGACAGGGTAGCTACGAGCAGTACTTC
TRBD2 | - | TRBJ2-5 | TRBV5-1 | CASSLGGTSPGETQYF | TGCGCCAGCAGCTTGGGGGGGACTAGTCCTGGAGAGACCCAGTACTTC
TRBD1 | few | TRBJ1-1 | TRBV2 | CASSDRGSTEAFF | TGTGCCAGCAGTGACAGGGGGTCCACTGAAGCTTTCTTT
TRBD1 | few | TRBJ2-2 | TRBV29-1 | CSVEGQGRTGELFF | TGCAGCGTTGAGGGACAGGGAAGGACCGGGGAGCTGTTTTTT
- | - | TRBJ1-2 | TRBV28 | CASSLAGQGYTF | TGTGCCAGCAGTTTAGCTGGGCAGGGCTACACCTTC
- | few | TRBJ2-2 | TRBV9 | CASSVDVTGELFF | TGTGCCAGCAGCGTAGATGTGACCGGGGAGCTGTTTTTT
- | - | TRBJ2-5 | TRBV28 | CASSFIQAGYQETQYF | TGTGCCAGCAGTTTTATCCAGGCTGGCTACCAAGAGACCCAGTACTTC
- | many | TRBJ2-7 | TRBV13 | CASSPRGYEQYF | TGTGCCAGCAGCCCTCGGGGCTACGAGCAGTACTTC
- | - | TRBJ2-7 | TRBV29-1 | CSVLSTGRSPYEQYF | TGCAGCGTTCTCTCTACAGGGCGGTCCCCCTACGAGCAGTACTTC
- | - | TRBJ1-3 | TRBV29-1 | CSVAPSSGNTIYF | TGCAGCGTAGCCCCTAGCTCTGGAAACACCATATATTTT
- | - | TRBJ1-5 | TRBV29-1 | CSVGDDNQPQHF | TGCAGCGTTGGGGACGACAATCAGCCCCAGCATTTT
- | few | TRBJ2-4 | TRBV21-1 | CASSNGWGGKNIQYF | TGTGCCAGCAGCAACGGGTGGGGAGGCAAAAACATTCAGTACTTC
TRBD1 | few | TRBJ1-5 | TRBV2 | CASRGTGSNQPQHF | TGTGCCAGCAGAGGGACAGGGAGCAATCAGCCCCAGCATTTT